This TCR beta chain comes out of a study of CD8+CD57+ T cells in acquired aplastic anemia. Turning to the study itself: Isolated CD4+ and CD8+ cells, once sorted, yielded DNA averaging about 3.1 ug.

CDR3 length: 12 residues. V gave up 4 bases and J gave up 1 base, with 5 bases separating them. Germline V gives CDR1 SQVTM, CDR2 ANQGSEA. Whoever was chosen for sequencing had shown CD8+CD57+ cell expansion by flow cytometry. The patients, all of them, had severe acquired aplastic anemia. Genomic DNA, the template, was used for profiling of the TCR beta VDJ and CDR3. TCRdb called the reads again in MiXCR, with one record for every CDR3 protein. The repertoire holds roughly 220,000 distinct CDR3 sequences, with about 60% as singletons. The receptor comes from a human donor with aplastic anemia. This chain links TRBV29-1 with TRBJ1-3; no clear D. The material sequenced was sorted CD4+, CD8+, or CD8+CD57+ T cells (not recorded which) from PBMCs. Here the CDR3 DNA reads TGCAGCGTTGCCAAATCTGGAAACACCATATATTTT. As protein: CSVAKSGNTIYF.